Each of the 22 T cell receptor beta chains below was sequenced from the same sample in a study of blood T cell repertoires in COVID-19. The method was immunoSEQ multiplex PCR; TCRdb's version includes in-frame clones alone and lacks a portion of them. The data hold about 300,000 clones, with around nine tenths observed a single time. Input material: PBMCs or T cells enriched from blood (not recorded which). These receptors were taken from a man between 60 and 75 years old who had recovered from COVID-19.

This clone has only one observation. The chain combines TRBV28 with TRBJ2-5; TRBD2 agrees at 8 bases. V lost 6 bases and J lost 9; bases outside the gene matches: 12. The CDR3 spans 14 residues. Germline V lookup: CDR1 MDHEN, CDR2 SYDVKM. This chain's CDR3 is CASSPTSGGMSQYF. In DNA, the CDR3 is TGTGCCAGCAGCCCTACGTCGGGAGGGATGTCCCAGTACTTC.

The chain recombines TRBV29-1 with TRBJ2-7, with 7 positions matching TRBD1. The J segment lost 3 bases and the V segment lost 2 bases, leaving 7 bases of the junction unmatched. Germline CDR1 reads SQVTM; CDR2 reads ANQGSEA. This CDR3 has 14 amino acids. This chain's CDR3 is CSVEFGDSGYEQYF. For the CDR3, the DNA is TGCAGCGTTGAATTCGGGGACAGCGGCTACGAGCAGTACTTC.

V usage is TRBV11-2 and J usage is TRBJ2-3, with 8 nucleotides matching TRBD2. CDR1 SGHAT and CDR2 FQNNGV come from the germline V gene. V shed 4 bases, J shed 2 bases, and the junction held 11 bases outside the gene matches. The CDR3 consists of 17 residues. The CDR3 coding sequence is TGTGCCAGCAGCTACCCTCTGGCGGGGGGAGACACAGATACGCAGTATTTT. It codes for CASSYPLAGGDTDTQYF. The full variable domain, rest sourced from reference TRBV11-2 and TRBJ2-3, is EAGVAQSPRYKIIEKRQSVAFWCNPISGHATLYWYQQILGQGPKLLIQFQNNGVVDDSQLPKDRFSAERLKGVDSTLKIQPAKLEDSAVYLCASSYPLAGGDTDTQYFGPGTRLTVL.

V gene TRBV3-1 (or the pseudogene TRBV3-2) combines with J gene TRBJ2-7; TRBD2 is a possible D gene (5 bases). Germline assignment: CDR1 LGHDT and CDR2 YNNKEL (reference sequence). Trimming cost V 1 base and J 3 bases, with 10 bases left between them. The CDR3 runs 14 residues. CDR3 region: CASSQGGNYYEQYF. CDR3 nucleotide sequence: TGTGCCAGCAGCCAAGGAGGGAATTACTACGAGCAGTACTTC.

This chain links TRBV5-1 with TRBJ2-1, with 11 bases identical to TRBD2. V shed 2 bases, J shed 7 bases, and the junction held 5 bases outside the gene matches. Germline V CDR1 and CDR2: SGHRS, YFSETQ. CDR3 length: 15 residues. This CDR3 reads CASSFSGRAGNEQFF. DNA for the CDR3: TGCGCCAGCAGCTTTAGCGGGAGGGCCGGAAATGAGCAGTTCTTC.

The rearrangement joins TRBV7-6 to TRBJ1-1; TRBD1 aligns across 7 bases. The CDR3 is 13 residues long. V shed 5 bases and J 3 bases; nucleotides not matched to a gene: 3. Germline assignment: CDR1 SGHVS and CDR2 FNYEAQ. The CDR3: CASSATGDTEAFF. In DNA form, the CDR3 reads TGTGCCAGCAGCGCAACAGGGGACACTGAAGCTTTCTTT.

V usage is TRBV7-9 and J usage is TRBJ2-4, with 11 nucleotides matching TRBD2. V dropped 5 bases and J dropped 0; count of bases not matched to a gene: 6. Germline V CDR1 and CDR2: SEHNR, FQNEAQ (reference sequence). The CDR3 loop spans 17 amino acids. The CDR3, as DNA: TGTGCCAGCAGCCCGGGGACTAGCGGAATAGCCAAAAACATTCAGTACTTC. Protein product: CASSPGTSGIAKNIQYF.

V usage is TRBV11-2 and J usage is TRBJ2-1; 9 bases align to TRBD1. J lost 8 bases, V lost 4 bases, and 12 bases had no gene match. Germline V CDR1 and CDR2: SGHAT, FQNNGV. The CDR3 spans 16 residues. CDR3 region: CASSSTSGTGLHEQFF. DNA for the CDR3: TGTGCCAGCAGCTCCACGTCCGGGACAGGGCTCCATGAGCAGTTCTTC. The whole variable domain, filled in from reference TRBV11-2 and TRBJ2-1, reads EAGVAQSPRYKIIEKRQSVAFWCNPISGHATLYWYQQILGQGPKLLIQFQNNGVVDDSQLPKDRFSAERLKGVDSTLKIQPAKLEDSAVYLCASSSTSGTGLHEQFFGPGTRLTVL.

The chain couples TRBV28 to TRBJ2-6, with TRBD1 matching 9 bases. CDR3 size: 17 residues. V trimming: 4 bases; J trimming: 3 bases; junction bases outside the gene matches: 7. CDR1 and CDR2 (germline): MDHEN, SYDVKM. The DNA of the CDR3 is TGTGCCAGCAGTTATGGGACAGGGCGTAGTGGGGCCAACGTCCTGACTTTC. Its translation: CASSYGTGRSGANVLTF.

The V and J genes are TRBV7-3 and TRBJ2-2; 9 nucleotides line up with TRBD1. The germline V gene has CDR1 SGHTA and CDR2 FQGTGA. CDR3 size: 17 residues. With V trimmed by 1 base and J by 2 bases, 5 bases remained unmatched. This CDR3 reads CASSLRPGQGNTGELFF. The CDR3 DNA reads as TGTGCCAGCAGCTTAAGACCGGGACAGGGTAACACCGGGGAGCTGTTTTTT.

This chain uses TRBV28 with TRBJ2-3, with D unresolved. This CDR3 has 16 amino acids. Germline CDR1 and CDR2: MDHEN and SYDVKM. V was cut by 3 bases and J by 0 bases, with 13 bases left in between. The CDR3 protein is CASSFSLDPSTDTQYF. DNA of the CDR3: TGTGCCAGCAGTTTCAGTCTCGATCCTAGCACAGATACGCAGTATTTT. The full variable domain, rest sourced from reference TRBV28 and TRBJ2-3, is DVKVTQSSRYLVKRTGEKVFLECVQDMDHENMFWYRQDPGLGLRLIYFSYDVKMKEKGDIPEGYSVSREKKERFSLILESASTNQTSMYLCASSFSLDPSTDTQYFGPGTRLTVL.

This clone appeared once. CDR3 nucleotide sequence: TGTGCCAGCAGTTCCCAGCGGGAGGCCTACAATGAGCAGTTCTTC. Its protein is CASSSQREAYNEQFF. The gene calls are TRBV27 and TRBJ2-1; 9 bases align to TRBD2. The CDR3 contains 15 residues. Germline V gene data show CDR1 as MNHEY and CDR2 as SMNVEV (reference sequence). V shed 4 bases, J shed 2 bases, and the junction held 3 bases outside the gene matches.

The chain recombines TRBV7-2 with TRBJ2-7, with 7 bases lining up with TRBD2. The CDR3 spans 14 residues. Looked up from germline, CDR1 is SGHTA and CDR2 is FQGNSA. With V trimmed by 2 bases and J by 5 bases, 6 bases remained unmatched. The CDR3 DNA reads TGTGCCAGCAGCTTAACGGGAGGAACGGACGAGCAGTACTTC. This codes for CASSLTGGTDEQYF. Drawing the rest from reference TRBV7-2 and TRBJ2-7, the complete variable domain is GAGVSQSPSNKVTEKGKDVELRCDPISGHTALYWYRQSLGQGLEFLIYFQGNSAPDKSGLPSDRFSAERTGGSVSTLTIQRTQQEDSAVYLCASSLTGGTDEQYFGPGTRLTVT.

The chain uses TRBV2 and TRBJ1-1; weak D call: TRBD1 (6 bases). Germline assignment: CDR1 SNHLY and CDR2 FYNNEI. The CDR3 extends over 13 amino acids. Trimming left V 4 bases short and J 3 bases short, with 9 bases between. The CDR3 region is CASSAKGDTEAFF. CDR3 nucleotides: TGTGCCAGCAGTGCGAAGGGGGACACTGAAGCTTTCTTT.

The V call is TRBV6-5, the J call TRBJ2-4, with D hard to call. V was shortened by 6 bases and J by 0 bases, with 6 bases between the two germline ends. Looked up from germline, CDR1 is MNHEY and CDR2 is SVGAGI. There are 13 residues in the CDR3. CDR3 amino acids: CASSPLAKNIQYF. Here the CDR3 DNA reads TGTGCCAGCAGCCCCCTAGCCAAAAACATTCAGTACTTC.

This clone appeared once. The chain carries TRBV5-4 and TRBJ2-3; the D gene is possibly TRBD2 (6 bases). The CDR3 is 17 amino acids. Germline values: CDR1 SGHNT, CDR2 YYREEE (reference sequence). V was cut by 2 bases and J by 0 bases, with 16 bases left in between. The CDR3 loop is CASSLKEGRGSTDTQYF. CDR3 nucleotide sequence: TGTGCCAGCAGCTTAAAGGAGGGCAGAGGAAGCACAGATACGCAGTATTTT.

The chain joins TRBV19 to TRBJ2-7; 12 bases align to TRBD1. CDR3 length: 15 residues. V dropped 3 bases and J dropped 3; count of bases not matched to a gene: 3. CDR1 and CDR2 (germline): LNHDA, SQIVND (reference sequence). The CDR3 DNA sequence: TGTGCCAGTAGTATTGGGACAGGGGGCTTCTACGAGCAGTACTTC. This codes for CASSIGTGGFYEQYF.

This clone was counted a few times. The chain links TRBV3-1 (or the pseudogene TRBV3-2) to TRBJ1-3; D remains unclear. Trimming shortened V by 0 bases and J by 3 bases, and 3 bases separated the two germline ends. The germline V gene has CDR1 LGHDT and CDR2 YNNKEL (reference sequence). The CDR3 has 13 amino acids. CDR3 sequence: CASSQDYGNTIYF. DNA for the CDR3: TGTGCCAGCAGCCAAGATTATGGAAACACCATATATTTT.

This chain links TRBV4-3 with TRBJ1-1; 9 nucleotides agree with TRBD1. This CDR3 spans 18 amino acids. Germline trimming cut 2 bases from V and 3 bases from J; bases unmatched to any gene: 13. Germline-derived CDR1 and CDR2 are LGHNA and YSLEER. The CDR3 coding sequence is TGCGCCAGCAGCCAACGTCTACAGGGGGCTAGTAGAGACACTGAAGCTTTCTTT. Its protein is CASSQRLQGASRDTEAFF.

The gene calls are TRBV29-1 and TRBJ2-3; 8 positions match TRBD1. The ends lost 3 bases at V and 3 bases at J; junction bases unmatched: 2. Germline V gene lookup returns CDR1 SQVTM and CDR2 ANQGSEA. CDR3 length: 13 amino acids. This chain's CDR3 is CSVDTGGTDTQYF. The CDR3 nucleotides read TGCAGCGTTGACACAGGGGGTACAGATACGCAGTATTTT.

The gene calls are TRBV11-2 and TRBJ2-7; 12 bases match TRBD2. In germline, CDR1 is SGHAT, CDR2 FQNNGV. The CDR3 runs 14 residues. The junction had 2 bases not matched to a gene; V was cut back by 5 bases and J by 3 bases. CDR3 in amino acids: CASSKGLAGYEQYF. The CDR3 coding sequence is TGTGCCAGCAGCAAGGGACTAGCGGGCTACGAGCAGTACTTC.

The chain carries TRBV6-1 and TRBJ2-7; tentative D call: TRBD2 (6 bases). Germline CDR1 is MNHNS and CDR2 is SASEGT. The CDR3 has 14 amino acids. V gave up 3 bases and J gave up 3 bases, with 12 bases separating them. CDR3 loop: CASSDAGTRYEQYF. Here the CDR3 DNA reads TGTGCCAGCAGTGACGCCGGGACTCGCTACGAGCAGTACTTC.